This T cell receptor (beta chain) was recovered during a study of shared clonotypes between healthy human individuals. Overall study context: CD4 naive cells filled three plates per donor, CD4 memory three, CD8 naive two and CD8 memory one.

Comment on this clone: Its antigen is as yet unknown.

Repertoires were generated with immunoSEQ multiplex PCR, while TCRdb's copy carries only in-frame clones and drops some. The data contain some 2,500,000 clones, 92% of them singletons. Study findings and constraints: Generation probabilities of non-shared clonotypes were lower (relative to those shared by all four donors). Estimated richness values were generally larger in naive subsets than in memory subsets.

Material for sequencing was naive CD4+ T cells from PBMCs. Subset meaning: CD45RA+ positively selected. This TCR came from a man aged 18 to 35 in good health. Some clones in this sample may be carry-over from other donors' samples.

The CDR3 sequence is CAWSATGVLGGRLTGELFF. The CDR3 region has the DNA TGTGCCTGGAGTGCGACAGGGGTTTTGGGCGGGAGGCTCACCGGGGAGCTGTTTTTT. V and J are TRBV30 and TRBJ2-2; D may be TRBD1 or TRBD2 (8 bases each). Trimming took 1 base from V and 4 from J, leaving 25 bases between them. Germline CDR1 and CDR2: GTSNPN and SVGIG (reference sequence). The CDR3 has 19 residues.